This record covers a single TCR beta chain. The CDR3 length is 15 residues. Looked up from germline, CDR1 is SSHAT and CDR2 is FNYEAQ (reference sequence). V gave up 5 bases and J gave up 2 bases, with 15 bases separating them. TCRdb's copy holds only in-frame clones and misses some; the assay was immunoSEQ multiplex PCR. The sample has some 87,000 clones, over 85% seen once. The data originate from a study of blood T cell repertoires in COVID-19. The sequenced sample consisted of peripheral blood. This TCR came from a human donor with COVID-19, enrolled during active disease. The donor label of this sample is uncertain. The chain joins TRBV7-7 to TRBJ2-5, with D perhaps matching TRBD2 (5 bases). CDR3 loop: CASSIKGRGQETQYF. CDR3 nucleotide sequence: TGTGCCAGCAGCATAAAGGGTAGAGGGCAAGAGACCCAGTACTTC.